The 7 T cell receptor beta chains reported below all come from one sample, sequenced in a study of shared clonotypes between healthy human individuals. Produced via immunoSEQ multiplex PCR; TCRdb's table is partial and in-frame only. The sample comprises roughly 2,500,000 clones, approximately 93% of which are singletons, and approximately 0.37% rests with the top ten. The specimen sequenced was naive CD4+ T cells from PBMCs. As for subset: CD45RA+ positively selected. The receptors were sampled from a man between 18 and 35 years old in good health. Some clones in this sample may be carry-over from other donors' samples.

The gene calls are TRBV30 and TRBJ2-7; the match to TRBD1 covers 12 bases. The J segment lost 9 bases and the V segment lost 1 base, leaving 7 bases of the junction unmatched. The CDR3 is made up of 14 amino acids. Germline V gene lookup returns CDR1 GTSNPN and CDR2 SVGIG (reference sequence). The CDR3 sequence: CAWSAGTGGSGQYF. The CDR3 DNA sequence: TGTGCCTGGAGTGCCGGGACAGGGGGCTCGGGGCAGTACTTC. The full variable domain, with the rest looked up from reference TRBV30 and TRBJ2-7, is SQTIHQWPATLVQPVGSPLSLECTVEGTSNPNLYWYRQAAGRGLQLLFYSVGIGQISSEVPQNLSASRPQDRQFILSSKKLLLSDSGFYLCAWSAGTGGSGQYFGPGTRLTVT.

The rearrangement links TRBV28 to TRBJ2-7; D gene ambiguous. Trimming pared 5 bases from V and 3 bases from J, leaving 11 bases between. The CDR3 consists of 13 residues. The V gene's germline CDR1 is MDHEN and CDR2 SYDVKM. As DNA, the CDR3 is TGTGCCAGCAGTCCGGCAGGATTCTACGAGCAGTACTTC. Its translation is CASSPAGFYEQYF.

This rearrangement joins TRBV7-3 to TRBJ2-1; 13 bases map to TRBD2. Trimming took 6 bases from V and 5 from J; bases not matched to a gene: 7. The germline V gene encodes CDR1 SGHTA and CDR2 FQGTGA. This CDR3 comprises 16 residues. CDR3 bases: TGTGCCAGCAGTCCACCTGGGACTAGCGGGAACAATGAGCAGTTCTTC. Translating gives CASSPPGTSGNNEQFF.

In this sample, this clone turned up once. The J gene is TRBJ1-2, the V gene TRBV5-4; 7 bases match TRBD1. The V gene end was trimmed by 0 bases and the J gene end by 4 bases; junction bases not matched to a gene: 9. This CDR3 has 16 residues. Germline V lookup: CDR1 SGHNT, CDR2 YYREEE (reference sequence). The DNA of the CDR3 is TGTGCCAGCAGCTTGGAGGGCCCCGGGACAGCCTATGGCTACACCTTC. Amino acids: CASSLEGPGTAYGYTF. Full variable domain (rest looked up from reference TRBV5-4 and TRBJ1-2): ETGVTQSPTHLIKTRGQQVTLRCSSQSGHNTVSWYQQALGQGPQFIFQYYREEENGRGNFPPRFSGLQFPNYSSELNVNALELDDSALYLCASSLEGPGTAYGYTFGSGTRLTVV.

The gene calls are TRBV6-5 and TRBJ2-7, with D perhaps matching TRBD2 (6 bases). CDR1 and CDR2 (germline): MNHEY, SVGAGI. The CDR3 is made up of 13 amino acids. Trimming removed 9 bases from V and 2 bases from J, with 14 bases in between. CDR3 coding DNA: TGTGCCAGTTACGACGGGAGAACCTACGAGCAGTACTTC. It translates to CASYDGRTYEQYF.

The V gene is TRBV11-2, the J gene TRBJ2-5; no firm D call. The CDR3 has 15 amino acids. CDR1 is SGHAT and CDR2 is FQNNGV in the germline V gene. V was trimmed by 1 base and J by 1 base, leaving 10 bases between them. Written as DNA, the CDR3 is TGTGCCAGCAGCTTAGGGTGGGCAGTCCAAGAGACCCAGTACTTC. Its protein is CASSLGWAVQETQYF.

This sequence joins TRBV11-2 and TRBJ2-2, with D unclear. CDR3 length: 13 amino acids. Germline CDR1 reads SGHAT; CDR2 reads FQNNGV. Trimming took 0 bases from V and 4 from J, leaving 3 bases between them. Here the CDR3 DNA reads TGTGCCAGCAGCTTAGAGAGCACCGGGGAGCTGTTTTTT. Protein: CASSLESTGELFF.